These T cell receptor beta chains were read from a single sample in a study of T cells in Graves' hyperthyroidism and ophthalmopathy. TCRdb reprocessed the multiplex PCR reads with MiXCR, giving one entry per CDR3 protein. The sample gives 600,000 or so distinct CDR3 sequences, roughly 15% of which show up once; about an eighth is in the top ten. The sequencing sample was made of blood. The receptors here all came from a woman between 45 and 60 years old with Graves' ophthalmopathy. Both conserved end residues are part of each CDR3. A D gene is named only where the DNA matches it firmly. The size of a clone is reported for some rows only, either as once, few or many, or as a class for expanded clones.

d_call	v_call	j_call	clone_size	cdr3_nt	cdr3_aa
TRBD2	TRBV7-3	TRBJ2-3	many	TGTGCCAGCAGCTTAACGGGACTAGGCACAGATACGCAGTATTTT	CASSLTGLGTDTQYF
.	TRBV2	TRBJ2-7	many	TGTGCCAGCCACCGGGACACACAGTACGAGCAGTACTTC	CASHRDTQYEQYF
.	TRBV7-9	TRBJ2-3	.	TGTGCCAGCAGCTTAGACGGATTCGCAGATACGCAGTATTTT	CASSLDGFADTQYF
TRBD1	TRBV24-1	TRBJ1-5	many	TGTGCCACCAGCCCCAGGGGGCTAAATAGCAATCAGCCCCAGCATTTT	CATSPRGLNSNQPQHF
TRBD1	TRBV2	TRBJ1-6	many	TGTGCCAGAGGGACAGGGAATTCACCCCTCCACTTT	CARGTGNSPLHF
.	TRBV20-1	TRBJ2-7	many	TGCAGTGCTAGAGATCTGACCCGGACAGGGACTATCTACGAGCAGTACTTC	CSARDLTRTGTIYEQYF
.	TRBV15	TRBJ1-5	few	TGTGCCACCAGCAGAGTTCCATATAGCAATCAGCCCCAGCATTTT	CATSRVPYSNQPQHF
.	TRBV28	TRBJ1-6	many	TGTGCCAGCAGTTTTGGGCTCGCGGGTAGCTCCTATAATTCACCCCTCCACTTT	CASSFGLAGSSYNSPLHF
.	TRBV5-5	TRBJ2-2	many	TGTGCCAGCAGCTTGTTGGGGTCTGGCGGGGAGCTGTTTTTT	CASSLLGSGGELFF
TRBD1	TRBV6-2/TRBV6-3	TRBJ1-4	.	TGTGCCAGACCGGGACAGGGTCATGAAAAACTGTTTTTT	CARPGQGHEKLFF
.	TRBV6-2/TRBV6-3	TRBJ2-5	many	TGTGCCAGCAGTTACGGGGACTCAGGGGAGACCCAGTACTTC	CASSYGDSGETQYF
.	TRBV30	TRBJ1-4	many	TGTGCCTGGAGAGGGAGCCTGGAACTGTTTTTT	CAWRGSLELFF
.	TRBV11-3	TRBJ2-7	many	TGTGCCAGCAGCTTAGCCAGCCTAGGGATCGAGCAGTACTTC	CASSLASLGIEQYF
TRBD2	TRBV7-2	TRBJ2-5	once	TGTGCCAGCAGTCGTGAACTAGCGGGAGTCTTTGGTACGGAGACCCAGTACTTC	CASSRELAGVFGTETQYF
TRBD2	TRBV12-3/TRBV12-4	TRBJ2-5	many	TGTGCCAGCAGTTCTAGCGGGAGAGGAGAGACCCAGTACTTC	CASSSSGRGETQYF
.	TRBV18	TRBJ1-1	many	TGTGCCAGCTCACCACCTCATGACAGGAACACTGAAGCTTTCTTT	CASSPPHDRNTEAFF
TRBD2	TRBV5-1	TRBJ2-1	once	TGCGCCAGCAGCTTAGGGACTAGCGGGATAAGCTCCTACAATGAGCAGTTCTTC	CASSLGTSGISSYNEQFF
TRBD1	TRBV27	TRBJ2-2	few	TGTGCCAGCAACCTGGACAGGGGGAACACCGGGGAGCTGTTTTTT	CASNLDRGNTGELFF
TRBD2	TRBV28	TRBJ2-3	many	TGTGCCAGCAGCGCTACTAGCGGGAGCTCAGATACGCAGTATTTT	CASSATSGSSDTQYF
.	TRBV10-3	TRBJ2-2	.	TGTGCCATCAGTGATCGACCGTTTTCCGGGGAGCTGTTTTTT	CAISDRPFSGELFF
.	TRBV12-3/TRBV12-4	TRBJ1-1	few	TGTGCCAGCAGCTACCAGCCAGGGTCGGTAGCTTTCTTT	CASSYQPGSVAFF
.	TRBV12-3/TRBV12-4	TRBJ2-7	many	TGTGCCAGCAGCATATCAGGGACCCGGGCTCAGCAGTACTTC	CASSISGTRAQQYF
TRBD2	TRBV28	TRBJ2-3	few	TGTGCCAGCAGTCCACCAAGCGGGAGTCGACAGTATTTT	CASSPPSGSRQYF
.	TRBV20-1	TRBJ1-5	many	TGCAGTGTCTGGTCTGGATTTTATAGCAATCAGCCCCAGCATTTT	CSVWSGFYSNQPQHF
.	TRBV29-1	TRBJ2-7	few	TGCAGCGTTGGGGGTTTAGGGAGCTTAGCGAGATCCTACGAGCAGTACTTC	CSVGGLGSLARSYEQYF
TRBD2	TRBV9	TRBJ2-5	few	TGTGCCAGCAGCGTGGGACTAGCCCAAGAGACCCAGTACTTC	CASSVGLAQETQYF
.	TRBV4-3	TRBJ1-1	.	TGCGCCAGCAGCCAAGATTCGTATGGGTACACTGAAGCTTTCTTT	CASSQDSYGYTEAFF
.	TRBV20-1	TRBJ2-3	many	TGCAGTGCTAGAGTTCCTACCAGGAGCACAGATACGCAGTATTTT	CSARVPTRSTDTQYF
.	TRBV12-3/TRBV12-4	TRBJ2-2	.	TGTGCCAGCAGTGTAAACAGGGTGACCGGGGAGCTGTTTTTT	CASSVNRVTGELFF
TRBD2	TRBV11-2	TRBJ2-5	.	TGTGCCAGCAAGACTTCTTGGGCTTCTGCGGGAGGGCCCGGGGGGGAGACCCAGTACTTC	CASKTSWASAGGPGGETQYF
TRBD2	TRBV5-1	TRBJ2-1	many	TGCGCCAGCAGCTTGGTTGGGGGACTAGCGGGAGGTCGTGAGCAGTTCTTC	CASSLVGGLAGGREQFF
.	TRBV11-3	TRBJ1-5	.	TGTGCCAGCAGCTACCACCGGGACCAGCCCCAGCATTTT	CASSYHRDQPQHF
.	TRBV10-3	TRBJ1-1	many	TGTGCCATCAGCAGGGATAGCGCTGAAGCTTTCTTT	CAISRDSAEAFF
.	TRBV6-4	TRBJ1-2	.	TGTGCCAGCAGTCCCGGGACGAAGAACTATGGCTACACCTTC	CASSPGTKNYGYTF
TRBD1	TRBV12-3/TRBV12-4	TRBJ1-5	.	TGTGCCAGCAGTCCGAGGACAGGGTCGGGTCAGCCCCAGCATTTT	CASSPRTGSGQPQHF
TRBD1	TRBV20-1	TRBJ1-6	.	TGCAGTGCTCCGGGACAGGGCGGTTATTCACCCCTCCACTTT	CSAPGQGGYSPLHF
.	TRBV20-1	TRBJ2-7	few	TGCAGTGCTAGAGAGGAGGAAGGAGACTGGGCCGAGCAGTACTTC	CSAREEEGDWAEQYF
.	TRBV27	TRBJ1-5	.	TGTGCCAGCAGTTTAGGGGGGGGTCTTCAGCCCCAGCATTTT	CASSLGGGLQPQHF
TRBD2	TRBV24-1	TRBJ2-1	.	TGTGCCACCAGTGATTCCGGGACTAGCGGGAGGTTGGGTGAGCAGTTCTTC	CATSDSGTSGRLGEQFF
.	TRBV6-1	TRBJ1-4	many	TGTGCCAGCAGTGACCACATTGCGGCTAATGAAAAACTGTTTTTT	CASSDHIAANEKLFF
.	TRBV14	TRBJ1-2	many	TGTGCCAGCAGCCCGGGGCCATTTTATGGCTACACCTTC	CASSPGPFYGYTF
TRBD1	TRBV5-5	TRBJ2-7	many	TGTGCCAGCAGCTCCCTCCCCTGGGACAGGGGTGACGAGCAGTACTTC	CASSSLPWDRGDEQYF
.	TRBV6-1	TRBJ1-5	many	TGTGCCAGCAGACCGGACCCCAATAGCAATCAGCCCCAGCATTTT	CASRPDPNSNQPQHF
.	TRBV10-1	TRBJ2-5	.	TGCGCCAGCAGTGCAGAAGCCCCAGGTCCCCAAGAGACCCAGTACTTC	CASSAEAPGPQETQYF
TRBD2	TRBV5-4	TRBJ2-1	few	TGTGCCAGCAGCTTTAAGCGGGAGATTATAAATGAGCAGTTCTTC	CASSFKREIINEQFF
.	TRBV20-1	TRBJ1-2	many	TGCAGTGCCCCAGGGTTTGCATCTGGCTACACCTTC	CSAPGFASGYTF
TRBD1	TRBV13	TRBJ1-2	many	TGTGCCAGCAGCTTAGCGGACAGGGAACTTGGGTATGGCTACACCTTC	CASSLADRELGYGYTF
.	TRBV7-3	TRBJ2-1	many	TGTGCCAGCAGCAGACCGGGAACCGGGATGGGGGAGCAGTTCTTC	CASSRPGTGMGEQFF
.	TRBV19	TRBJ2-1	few	TGTGCCAGTAGTATCGGGCGGGGTTTGCCAGGGCCTTACAATGAGCAGTTCTTC	CASSIGRGLPGPYNEQFF
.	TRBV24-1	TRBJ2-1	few	TGTGCCACCAGTGATCCCAACCTGCAGGGTATCTCCTACAATGAGCAGTTCTTC	CATSDPNLQGISYNEQFF
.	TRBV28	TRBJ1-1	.	TGTGCCAGCAGTTCGATAGGAAGGGTGGGATTGGCTCCCGGAAACACTGAAGCTTTCTTT	CASSSIGRVGLAPGNTEAFF
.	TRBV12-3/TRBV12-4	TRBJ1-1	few	TGTGCCAGCAGTTTCGTAAGGGGGAGGACTGAAGCTTTCTTT	CASSFVRGRTEAFF
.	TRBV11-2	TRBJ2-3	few	TGTGCCAGCAGCTTAGTTCAGAGGGGGGGGTGGGGCACAGATACGCAGTATTTT	CASSLVQRGGWGTDTQYF
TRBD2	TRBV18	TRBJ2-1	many	TGTGCCAGCTCACCGGCGGGTATAGCGGGAGGGTCCTACAATGAGCAGTTCTTC	CASSPAGIAGGSYNEQFF
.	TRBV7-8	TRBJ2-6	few	TGTGCCAGCAGCTCTACGCGGGGAGGATATGGGGCCAACGTCCTGACTTTC	CASSSTRGGYGANVLTF
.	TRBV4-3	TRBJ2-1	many	TGCGCCAGCAGCCAAGCCCACTCAAACCTCTACTCCTACAATGAGCAGTTCTTC	CASSQAHSNLYSYNEQFF
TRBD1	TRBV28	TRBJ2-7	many	TGTGCCACCAGAGGGACAGCTGACTACGAGCAGTACTTC	CATRGTADYEQYF
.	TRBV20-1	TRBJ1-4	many	TGCAGTGCTACGGGACTGATTAATGAAAAACTGTTTTTT	CSATGLINEKLFF
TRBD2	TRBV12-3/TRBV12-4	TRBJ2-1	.	TGTGCCAGCAGTTTGATAGCGGGAGACGCCTACAATGAGCAGTTCTTC	CASSLIAGDAYNEQFF
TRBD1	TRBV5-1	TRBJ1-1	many	TGCGCCAGCAATCGGGACAGCGCCATGAACACTGAAGCTTTCTTT	CASNRDSAMNTEAFF